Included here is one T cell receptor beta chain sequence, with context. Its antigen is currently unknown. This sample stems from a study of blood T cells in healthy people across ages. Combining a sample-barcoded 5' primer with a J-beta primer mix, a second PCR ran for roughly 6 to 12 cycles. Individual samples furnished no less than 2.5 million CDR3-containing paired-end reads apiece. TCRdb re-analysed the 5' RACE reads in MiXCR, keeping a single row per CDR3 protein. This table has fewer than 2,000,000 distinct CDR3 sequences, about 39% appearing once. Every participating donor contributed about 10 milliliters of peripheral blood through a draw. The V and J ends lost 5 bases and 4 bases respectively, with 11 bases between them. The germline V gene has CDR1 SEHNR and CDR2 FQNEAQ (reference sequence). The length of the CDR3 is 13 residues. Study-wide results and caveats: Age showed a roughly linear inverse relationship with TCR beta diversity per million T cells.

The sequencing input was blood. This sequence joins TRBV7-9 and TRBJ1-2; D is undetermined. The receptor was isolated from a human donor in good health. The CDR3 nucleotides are TGTGCCAGCAGCGTACTGGGGTTCTATGGCTACACCTTC. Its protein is CASSVLGFYGYTF.